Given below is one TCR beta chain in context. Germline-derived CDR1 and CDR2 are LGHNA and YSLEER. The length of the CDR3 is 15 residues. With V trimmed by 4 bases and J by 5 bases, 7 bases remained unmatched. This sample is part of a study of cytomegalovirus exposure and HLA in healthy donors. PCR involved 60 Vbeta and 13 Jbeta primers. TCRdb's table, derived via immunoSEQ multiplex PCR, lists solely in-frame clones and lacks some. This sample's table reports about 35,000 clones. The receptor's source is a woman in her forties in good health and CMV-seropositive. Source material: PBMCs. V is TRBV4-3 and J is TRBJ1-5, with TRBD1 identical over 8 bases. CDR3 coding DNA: TGCGCCAGCAGCCTGGACAGGGATGGGGATCAGCCCCAGCATTTT. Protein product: CASSLDRDGDQPQHF.